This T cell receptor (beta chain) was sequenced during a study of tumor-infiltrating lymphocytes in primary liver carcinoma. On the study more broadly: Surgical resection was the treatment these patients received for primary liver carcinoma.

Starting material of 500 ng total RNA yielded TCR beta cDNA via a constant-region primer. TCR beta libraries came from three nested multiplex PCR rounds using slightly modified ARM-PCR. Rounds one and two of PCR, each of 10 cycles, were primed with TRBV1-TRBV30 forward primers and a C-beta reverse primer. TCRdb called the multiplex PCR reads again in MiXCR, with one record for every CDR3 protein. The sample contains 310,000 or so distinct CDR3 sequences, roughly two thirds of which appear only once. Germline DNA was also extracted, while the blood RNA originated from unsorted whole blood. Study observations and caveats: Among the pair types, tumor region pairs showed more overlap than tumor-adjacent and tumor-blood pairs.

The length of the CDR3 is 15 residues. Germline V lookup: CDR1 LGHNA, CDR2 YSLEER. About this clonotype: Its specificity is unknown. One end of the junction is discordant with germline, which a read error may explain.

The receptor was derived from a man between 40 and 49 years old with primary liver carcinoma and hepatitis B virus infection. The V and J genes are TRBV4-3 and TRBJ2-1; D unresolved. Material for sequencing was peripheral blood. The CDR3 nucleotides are TGCGCCAGCAGCCTGGGCAGCAGCTCCTACAATAAGCAGTTCTTC. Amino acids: CASSLGSSSYNKQFF.